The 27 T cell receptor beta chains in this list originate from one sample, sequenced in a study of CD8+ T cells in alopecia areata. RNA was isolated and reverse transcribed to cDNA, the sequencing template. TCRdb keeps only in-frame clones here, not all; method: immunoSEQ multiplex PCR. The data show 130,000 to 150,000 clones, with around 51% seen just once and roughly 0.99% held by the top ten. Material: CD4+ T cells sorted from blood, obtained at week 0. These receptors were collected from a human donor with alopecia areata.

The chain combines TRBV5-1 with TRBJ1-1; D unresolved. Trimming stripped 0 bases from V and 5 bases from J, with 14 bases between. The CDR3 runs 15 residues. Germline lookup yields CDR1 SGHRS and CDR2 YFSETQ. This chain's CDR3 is CASSLVFQPGTEAFF. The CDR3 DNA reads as TGCGCCAGCAGCTTGGTTTTTCAGCCGGGGACTGAAGCTTTCTTT. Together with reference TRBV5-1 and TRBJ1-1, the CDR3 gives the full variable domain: KAGVTQTPRYLIKTRGQQVTLSCSPISGHRSVSWYQQTPGQGLQFLFEYFSETQRNKGNFPGRFSGRQFSNSRSEMNVSTLELGDSALYLCASSLVFQPGTEAFFGQGTRLTVV.

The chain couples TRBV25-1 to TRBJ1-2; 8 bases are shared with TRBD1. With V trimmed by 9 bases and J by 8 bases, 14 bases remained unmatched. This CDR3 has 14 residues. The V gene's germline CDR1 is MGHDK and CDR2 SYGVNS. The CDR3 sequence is CASSPIGTGSGYTF. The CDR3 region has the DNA TGTGCCAGTTCTCCAATCGGGACAGGCTCAGGCTACACCTTC.

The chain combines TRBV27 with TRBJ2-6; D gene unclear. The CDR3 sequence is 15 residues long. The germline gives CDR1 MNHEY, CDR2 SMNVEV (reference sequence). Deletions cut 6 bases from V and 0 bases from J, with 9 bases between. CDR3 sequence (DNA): TGTGCCAGCAGCCTGATAAGCTCTGGGGCCAACGTCCTGACTTTC. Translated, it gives CASSLISSGANVLTF. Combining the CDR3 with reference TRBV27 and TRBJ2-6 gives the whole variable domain EAQVTQNPRYLITVTGKKLTVTCSQNMNHEYMSWYRQDPGLGLRQIYYSMNVEVTDKGDVPEGYKVSRKEKRNFPLILESPSPNQTSLYFCASSLISSGANVLTFGAGSRLTVL.

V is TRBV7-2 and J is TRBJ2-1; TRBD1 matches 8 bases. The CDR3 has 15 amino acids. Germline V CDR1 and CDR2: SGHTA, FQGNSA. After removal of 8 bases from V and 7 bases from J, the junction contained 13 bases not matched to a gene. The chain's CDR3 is CASRPRDRLRNEQFF. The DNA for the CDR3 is TGTGCCAGCCGCCCCAGGGACAGGTTAAGAAATGAGCAGTTCTTC.

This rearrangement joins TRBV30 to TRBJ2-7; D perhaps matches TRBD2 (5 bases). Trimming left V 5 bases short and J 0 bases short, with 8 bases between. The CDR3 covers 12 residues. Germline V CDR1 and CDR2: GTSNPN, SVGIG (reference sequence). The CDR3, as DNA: TGTGCCTGGGGGGAGATCTCCTACGAGCAGTACTTC. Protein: CAWGEISYEQYF.

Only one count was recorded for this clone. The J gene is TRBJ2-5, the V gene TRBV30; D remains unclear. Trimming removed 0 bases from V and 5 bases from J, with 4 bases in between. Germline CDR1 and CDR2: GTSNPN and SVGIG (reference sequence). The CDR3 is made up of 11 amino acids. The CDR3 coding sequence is TGTGCCTGGAGTGTAGCGGAGACCCAGTACTTC. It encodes CAWSVAETQYF.

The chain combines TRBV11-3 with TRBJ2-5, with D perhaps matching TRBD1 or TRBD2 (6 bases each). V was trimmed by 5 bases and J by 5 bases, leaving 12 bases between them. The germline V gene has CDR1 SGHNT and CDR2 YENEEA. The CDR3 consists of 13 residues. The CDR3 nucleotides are TGTGCCAGCAGCCTGGGGGGCGGTGAGACCCAGTACTTC. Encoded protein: CASSLGGGETQYF.

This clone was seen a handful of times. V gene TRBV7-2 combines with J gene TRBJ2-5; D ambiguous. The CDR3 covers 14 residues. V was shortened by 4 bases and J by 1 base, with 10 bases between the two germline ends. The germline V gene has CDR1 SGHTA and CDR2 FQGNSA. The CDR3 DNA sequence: TGTGCCAGCAGCTCCTCGGGCCTCCAAGAGACCCAGTACTTC. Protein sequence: CASSSSGLQETQYF.

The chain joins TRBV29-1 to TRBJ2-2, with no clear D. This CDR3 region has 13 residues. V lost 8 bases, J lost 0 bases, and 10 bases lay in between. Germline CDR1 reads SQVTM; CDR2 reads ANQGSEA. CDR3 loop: CSYRLTNTGELFF. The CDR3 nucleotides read TGCAGCTATCGACTGACGAACACCGGGGAGCTGTTTTTT.

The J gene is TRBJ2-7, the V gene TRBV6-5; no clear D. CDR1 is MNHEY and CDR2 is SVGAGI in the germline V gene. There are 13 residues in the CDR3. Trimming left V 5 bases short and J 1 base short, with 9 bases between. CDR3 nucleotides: TGTGCCAGCAGTCGGAGCGCTTCCTACGAGCAGTACTTC. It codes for CASSRSASYEQYF.

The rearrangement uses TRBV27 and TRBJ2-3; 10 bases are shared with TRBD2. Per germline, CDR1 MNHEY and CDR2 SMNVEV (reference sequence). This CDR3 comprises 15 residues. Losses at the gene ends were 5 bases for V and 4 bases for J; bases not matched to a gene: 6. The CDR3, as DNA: TGTGCCAGCAGTCTAGCGGGAGTACGGGCAGATACGCAGTATTTT. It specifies CASSLAGVRADTQYF.

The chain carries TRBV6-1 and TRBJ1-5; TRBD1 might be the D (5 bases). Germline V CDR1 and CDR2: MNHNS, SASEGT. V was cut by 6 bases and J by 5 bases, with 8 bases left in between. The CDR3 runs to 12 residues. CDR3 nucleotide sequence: TGTGCCAGCAGGGAGGGGTATCAGCCCCAGCATTTT. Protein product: CASREGYQPQHF.

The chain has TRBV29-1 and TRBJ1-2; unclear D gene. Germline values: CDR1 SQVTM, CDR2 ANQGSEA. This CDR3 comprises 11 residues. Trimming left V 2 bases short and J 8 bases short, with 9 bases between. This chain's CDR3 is CSVESGMGYTF. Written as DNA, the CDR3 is TGCAGCGTTGAATCCGGGATGGGCTACACCTTC. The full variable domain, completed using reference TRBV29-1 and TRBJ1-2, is SAVISQKPSRDICQRGTSLTIQCQVDSQVTMMFWYRQQPGQSLTLIATANQGSEATYESGFVIDKFPISRPNLTFSTLTVSNMSPEDSSIYLCSVESGMGYTFGSGTRLTVV.

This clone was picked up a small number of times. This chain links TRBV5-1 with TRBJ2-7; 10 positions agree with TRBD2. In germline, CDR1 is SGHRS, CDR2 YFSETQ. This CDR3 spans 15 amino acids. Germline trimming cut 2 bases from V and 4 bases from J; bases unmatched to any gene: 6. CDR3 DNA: TGCGCCAGCAGCTTACGGAGCGGGAGGGAATACGAGCAGTACTTC. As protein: CASSLRSGREYEQYF.

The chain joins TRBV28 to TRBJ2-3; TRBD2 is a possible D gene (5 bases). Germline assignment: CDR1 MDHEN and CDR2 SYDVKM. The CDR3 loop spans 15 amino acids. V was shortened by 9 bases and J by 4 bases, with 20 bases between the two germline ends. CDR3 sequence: CASETSGQNSDTQYF. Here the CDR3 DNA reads TGTGCCAGTGAAACGAGCGGCCAAAACTCAGATACGCAGTATTTT.

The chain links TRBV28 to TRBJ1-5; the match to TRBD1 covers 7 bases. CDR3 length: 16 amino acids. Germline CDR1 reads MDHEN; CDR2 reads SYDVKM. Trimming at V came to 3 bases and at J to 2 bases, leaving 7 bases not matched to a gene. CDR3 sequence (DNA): TGTGCCAGCAGTTTGGGAGGGGGCGTCGGCAATCAGCCCCAGCATTTT. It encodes CASSLGGGVGNQPQHF.

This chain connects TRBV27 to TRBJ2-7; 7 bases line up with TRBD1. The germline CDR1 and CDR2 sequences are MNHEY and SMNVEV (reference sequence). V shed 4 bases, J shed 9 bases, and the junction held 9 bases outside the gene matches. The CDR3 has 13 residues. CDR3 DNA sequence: TGTGCCAGCAGTTCGACGCTACAGGGGAGGCAGTACTTC. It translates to CASSSTLQGRQYF.

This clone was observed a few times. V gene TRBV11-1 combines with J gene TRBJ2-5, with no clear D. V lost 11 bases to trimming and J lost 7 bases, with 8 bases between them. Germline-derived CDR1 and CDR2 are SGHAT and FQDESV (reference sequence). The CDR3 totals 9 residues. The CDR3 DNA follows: TGTGCCCCCTGGGGGACCCAGTACTTC. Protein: CAPWGTQYF.

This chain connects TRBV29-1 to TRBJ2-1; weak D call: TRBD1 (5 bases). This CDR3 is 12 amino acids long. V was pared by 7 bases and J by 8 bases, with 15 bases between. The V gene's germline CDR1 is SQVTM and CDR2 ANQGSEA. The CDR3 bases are TGCAGCGCCAAAATGGGGCTAGATGAGCAGTTCTTC. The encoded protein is CSAKMGLDEQFF.

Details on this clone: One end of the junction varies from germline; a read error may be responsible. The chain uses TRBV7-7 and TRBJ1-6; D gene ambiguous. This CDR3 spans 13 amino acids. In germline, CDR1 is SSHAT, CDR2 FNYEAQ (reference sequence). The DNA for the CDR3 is TGTGCTAGCAGCCTCGGGTCGGGTGCACCCCTCCACTTT. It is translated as CASSLGSGAPLHF.

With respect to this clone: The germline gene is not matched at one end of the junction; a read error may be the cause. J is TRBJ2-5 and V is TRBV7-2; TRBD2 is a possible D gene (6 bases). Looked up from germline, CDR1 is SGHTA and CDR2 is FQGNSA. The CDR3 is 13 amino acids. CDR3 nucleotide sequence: TGTGCCAGCAGCTCGTCTCGGGACTCCGCGAAAGACTTC. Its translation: CASSSSRDSAKDF.

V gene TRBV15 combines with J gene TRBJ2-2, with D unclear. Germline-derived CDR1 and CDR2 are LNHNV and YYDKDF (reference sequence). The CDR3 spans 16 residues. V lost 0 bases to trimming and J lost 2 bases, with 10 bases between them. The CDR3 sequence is CATSRDRGRNTGELFF. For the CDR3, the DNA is TGTGCCACCAGCAGAGATCGAGGCAGAAACACCGGGGAGCTGTTTTTT. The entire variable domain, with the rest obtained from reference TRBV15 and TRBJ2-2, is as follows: DAMVIQNPRYQVTQFGKPVTLSCSQTLNHNVMYWYQQKSSQAPKLLFHYYDKDFNNEADTPDNFQSRRPNTSFCFLDIRSPGLGDTAMYLCATSRDRGRNTGELFFGEGSRLTVL.

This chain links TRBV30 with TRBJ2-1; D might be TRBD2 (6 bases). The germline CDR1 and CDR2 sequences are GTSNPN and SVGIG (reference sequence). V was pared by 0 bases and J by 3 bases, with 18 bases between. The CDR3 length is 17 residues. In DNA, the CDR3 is TGTGCCTGGAGTGTTCTCGGTCGGGGGACTCGCTACAATGAGCAGTTCTTC. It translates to CAWSVLGRGTRYNEQFF.

The CDR3 here is CASSREETRTSEQYF. As DNA, the CDR3 is TGTGCCAGCAGCCGTGAGGAGACAAGAACTAGCGAGCAGTACTTC. The rearrangement links TRBV2 to TRBJ2-7; D possibly corresponds to TRBD2 (5 bases). The V end lost 6 bases, the J end lost 6 bases, and 21 bases lay between the germline ends. Germline assignment: CDR1 SNHLY and CDR2 FYNNEI. This CDR3 comprises 15 residues.

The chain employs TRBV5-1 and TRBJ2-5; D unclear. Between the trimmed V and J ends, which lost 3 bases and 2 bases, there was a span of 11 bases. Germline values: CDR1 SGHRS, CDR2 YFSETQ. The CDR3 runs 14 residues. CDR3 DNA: TGCGCCAGCAGCTCTGGAGTCGGACAAGAGACCCAGTACTTC. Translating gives CASSSGVGQETQYF.

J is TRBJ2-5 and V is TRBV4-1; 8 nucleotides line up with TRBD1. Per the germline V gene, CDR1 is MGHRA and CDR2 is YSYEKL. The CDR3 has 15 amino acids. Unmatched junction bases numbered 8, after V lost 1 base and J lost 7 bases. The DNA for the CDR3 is TGCGCCAGCAGCCAAGGAGTGGGACAGGAGGTGACCCAGTACTTC. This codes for CASSQGVGQEVTQYF.

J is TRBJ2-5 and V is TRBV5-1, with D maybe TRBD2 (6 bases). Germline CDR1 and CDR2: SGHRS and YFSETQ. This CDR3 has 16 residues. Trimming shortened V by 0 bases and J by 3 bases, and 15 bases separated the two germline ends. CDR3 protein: CASSLGRSSGEETQYF. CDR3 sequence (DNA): TGCGCCAGCAGCTTGGGCCGGAGTAGCGGCGAAGAGACCCAGTACTTC.